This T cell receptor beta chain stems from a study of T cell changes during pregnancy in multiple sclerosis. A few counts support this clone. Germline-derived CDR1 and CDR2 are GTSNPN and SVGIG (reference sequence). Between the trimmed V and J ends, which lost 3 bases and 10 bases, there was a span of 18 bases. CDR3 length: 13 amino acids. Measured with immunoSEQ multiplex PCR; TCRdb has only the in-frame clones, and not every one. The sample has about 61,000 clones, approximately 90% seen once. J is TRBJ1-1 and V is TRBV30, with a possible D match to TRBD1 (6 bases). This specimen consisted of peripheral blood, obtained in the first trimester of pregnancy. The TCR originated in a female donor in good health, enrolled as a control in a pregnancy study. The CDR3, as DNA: TGTGCCTGGAGGTTCGGGACATCAGGAGGAGCTTTCTTT. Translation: CAWRFGTSGGAFF.